The 2 T cell receptor beta chains reported below all come from one sample, sequenced in a study of molecular identifiers for immune sequencing clone quantification. TCRdb recomputed calls from the PCR reads with MiXCR, one row per CDR3 protein. The sample has some 580,000 distinct CDR3 sequences, about 25% seen once. What was sequenced was naive CD8+ T cells from blood, with Jurkat cell RNA spiked in. Noted subset: FACS-sorted CD8+CD4-CCR7+CD45RA+ naive T cells. Receptors were obtained from a human donor in good health. Some libraries in this study had Jurkat cell RNA spiked in.

Comment on this clonotype: A much larger clone lies a single base off, so this may be a read error. V and J are TRBV5-6 and TRBJ2-7, with no clear D. The CDR3 runs to 14 residues. The germline V gene encodes CDR1 SGHDT and CDR2 YYEEEE. CDR3 region: CTSSFSIAPGEQYF. The DNA for the CDR3 is TGTACCAGCAGCTTCTCTATAGCCCCGGGCGAGCAGTACTTC.

Comments on this clonotype: A much larger clone is a single base away; this may be a read error. V is TRBV20-1 and J is TRBJ2-7, with 9 bases matching TRBD1. CDR1 DFQATT and CDR2 SNEGSKA come from the germline V gene (reference sequence). This CDR3 region has 13 residues. The V segment lost 5 bases and the J segment 2 bases; nucleotides outside the gene matches: 4. The CDR3 DNA is TGCAGTGCTTGGACAGGGGACGCCTACGAGCAGTACTTC. It yields the protein CSAWTGDAYEQYF.